There are a few counts of the clone carrying this TCR beta chain. This entry is derived from a study of blood T cell repertoires in COVID-19. About the study: The samples span acute and convalescent COVID-19 from the United States, Italy and Spain. PBMCs, B-cell-depleted T cells, or T cells provided the cDNA or gDNA that made up the material.

In the study's own analysis: Reference gene primer amplification yielded estimated nucleated cell counts. Profiling relied on immunoSEQ multiplex PCR, and the TCRdb table lists in-frame clones only, not all of them. The V and J calls and clone size are taken from that table; D and trimming were inferred from the DNA. This sample carries roughly 13,000 clones, approximately 88% of them seen once, and the ten largest clones take 4.5% to 6%. Germline V gene data show CDR1 as MDHEN and CDR2 as SYDVKM. V dropped 2 bases and J dropped 6 bases, with 13 bases sitting between them. This CDR3 has 15 residues. This rearrangement joins TRBV28 to TRBJ2-2, with a possible D match to TRBD2 (6 bases). The sample taken for sequencing was peripheral blood. This TCR was recovered from a human donor in a cohort sampled during active COVID-19. The CDR3, as DNA: TGTGCCAGCAGTTTAGTCACAGCGGGCCCCGGGGAGCTGTTTTTT. Its protein product is CASSLVTAGPGELFF.